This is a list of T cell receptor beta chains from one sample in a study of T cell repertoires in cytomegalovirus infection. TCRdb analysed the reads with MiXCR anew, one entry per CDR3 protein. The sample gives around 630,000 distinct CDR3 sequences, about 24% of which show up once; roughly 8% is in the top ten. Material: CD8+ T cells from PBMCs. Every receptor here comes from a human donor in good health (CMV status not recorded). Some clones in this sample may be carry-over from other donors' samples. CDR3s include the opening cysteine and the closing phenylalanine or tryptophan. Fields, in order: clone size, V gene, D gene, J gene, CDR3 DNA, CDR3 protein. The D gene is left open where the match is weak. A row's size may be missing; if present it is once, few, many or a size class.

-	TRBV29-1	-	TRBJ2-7	TGCAGCGTGGAGACGAATATCTACGAGCAGTACTTC	CSVETNIYEQYF
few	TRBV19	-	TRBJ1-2	TGTGCCAGTAGTATGATCACGGTCCCTCAGCTCAACTATGGCTACACCTTC	CASSMITVPQLNYGYTF
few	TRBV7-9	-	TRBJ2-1	TGTGCCAGCAGCTTATGGTCGGGGACAAACTACAATGAGCAGTTCTTC	CASSLWSGTNYNEQFF
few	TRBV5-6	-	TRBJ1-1	TGTGCCAGCAGCTCATATGTTTACACTGAAGCTTTCTTT	CASSSYVYTEAFF
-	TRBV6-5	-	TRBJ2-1	TGTGCCAGCAGTTACTCGGCTAGGGCCACGGATGAGCAGTTCTTC	CASSYSARATDEQFF
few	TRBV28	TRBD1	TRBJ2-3	TGTGCCAGCAGTTCTATACGACAGGGGGGCACAGATACGCAGTATTTT	CASSSIRQGGTDTQYF
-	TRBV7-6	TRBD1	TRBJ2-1	TGTGCCAGCAGCTTCGACAGGGGGCTCGATGAGCAGTTCTTC	CASSFDRGLDEQFF
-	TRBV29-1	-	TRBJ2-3	TGCAGCGCGCTCACAGGGTTGACAGATACGCAGTATTTT	CSALTGLTDTQYF
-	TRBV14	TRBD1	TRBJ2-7	TGTGCCAGCAGCCACAGACAGGGGGCGAGTAACGAGCAGTACTTC	CASSHRQGASNEQYF
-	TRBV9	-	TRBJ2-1	TGTGCCAGCAGCGTAGGAGGCAGGGCCTACAATGAGCAGTTCTTC	CASSVGGRAYNEQFF
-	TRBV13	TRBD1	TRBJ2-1	TGTGCCGGGGGACAGGGACACAATGAGCAGTTCTTC	CAGGQGHNEQFF
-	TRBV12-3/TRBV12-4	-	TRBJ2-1	TGTGCCAACAGTCCTGACAATGAGCAGTTCTTC	CANSPDNEQFF
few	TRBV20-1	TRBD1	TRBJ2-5	TGCAGTGTTCCAACGGGACAGGGGGAAGAGACCCAGTACTTC	CSVPTGQGEETQYF
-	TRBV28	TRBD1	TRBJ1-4	TGTGCCAGCAGTCCGGGACAGAGACTGTTTTTT	CASSPGQRLFF
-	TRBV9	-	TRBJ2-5	TGTGCCAGCAGCGCCCCGCTCGCCCGGTTCGAAGAGACCCAGTACTTC	CASSAPLARFEETQYF
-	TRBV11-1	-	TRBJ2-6	TGTGCCAGCAGCTTTGACGGCCCAATCTCTGGGGCCAACGTCCTGACTTTC	CASSFDGPISGANVLTF
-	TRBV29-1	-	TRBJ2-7	TGCAGCGTTGAAGCAACGTGGGGGTCAAGCTACGAGCAGTACTTC	CSVEATWGSSYEQYF